A selection of T cell receptor beta chains follows, all from one sample in a study of graft-versus-host responses after intestinal transplantation. Clones were read by immunoSEQ multiplex PCR, and TCRdb kept only the in-frame ones, dropping some. In the table there are fewer than 30,000 clones, about 92% of which are singletons. This material consisted of PBMCs, taken 66 days after intestinal transplant. These receptors were obtained from a human patient who received an intestinal transplant, so some T cells may come from the graft donor. Both conserved end residues are part of each CDR3. A D gene is named only where the DNA matches it firmly. Rows may omit the clone size; those that give it use once, few, many or a size class.

clone_size: NA
j_call: TRBJ1-1
cdr3_length: 15
v_call: TRBV4-1
d_call: NA
cdr3_aa: CASSLPMARGGEAFF
cdr3_nt: TGCGCCAGCAGCCTTCCGATGGCCAGGGGAGGTGAAGCTTTCTTT

clone_size: NA
j_call: TRBJ1-2
cdr3_length: 15
v_call: TRBV7-9
d_call: NA
cdr3_aa: CASSSVTGSNYGYTF
cdr3_nt: TGTGCCAGCAGCTCAGTAACAGGGTCAAACTATGGCTACACCTTC

clone_size: NA
j_call: TRBJ2-7
cdr3_length: 15
v_call: TRBV4-3
d_call: NA
cdr3_aa: CASSQGRTYGYEQYF
cdr3_nt: TGCGCCAGCAGCCAAGGGCGGACCTACGGGTACGAGCAGTACTTC

clone_size: NA
j_call: TRBJ2-1
cdr3_length: 16
v_call: TRBV10-2
d_call: TRBD2
cdr3_aa: CASSESTSGPYNEQFF
cdr3_nt: TGCGCCAGCAGTGAGTCGACTAGCGGGCCCTACAATGAGCAGTTCTTC

clone_size: NA
j_call: TRBJ2-1
cdr3_length: 16
v_call: TRBV9
d_call: TRBD2
cdr3_aa: CASSVGRGGKVNEQFF
cdr3_nt: TGTGCCAGCAGCGTAGGGCGGGGGGGCAAAGTAAATGAGCAGTTCTTC

clone_size: once
j_call: TRBJ2-7
cdr3_length: 14
v_call: TRBV7-3
d_call: NA
cdr3_aa: CASSPYGGSYEQYF
cdr3_nt: TGTGCCAGCAGCCCCTATGGGGGCTCCTACGAGCAGTACTTC

clone_size: NA
j_call: TRBJ2-1
cdr3_length: 17
v_call: TRBV4-2
d_call: TRBD2
cdr3_aa: CASSQPTLAIPYNEQFF
cdr3_nt: TGTGCCAGCAGCCAACCCACACTAGCGATTCCGTACAATGAGCAGTTCTTC

clone_size: NA
j_call: TRBJ2-2
cdr3_length: 15
v_call: TRBV27
d_call: TRBD2
cdr3_aa: CASTGLAGEFGELFF
cdr3_nt: TGTGCCAGCACCGGACTAGCGGGAGAGTTCGGGGAGCTGTTTTTT

clone_size: NA
j_call: TRBJ2-1
cdr3_length: 15
v_call: TRBV5-6
d_call: TRBD1
cdr3_aa: CASSLGWGTDNEQFF
cdr3_nt: TGTGCCAGCAGCTTGGGGTGGGGGACAGACAATGAGCAGTTCTTC

clone_size: NA
j_call: TRBJ2-1
cdr3_length: 18
v_call: TRBV4-2
d_call: NA
cdr3_aa: CASSQPPLRDWGLLEQFF
cdr3_nt: TGTGCCAGCAGCCAACCCCCACTCCGGGACTGGGGCTTACTGGAGCAGTTCTTC

clone_size: NA
j_call: TRBJ2-7
cdr3_length: 16
v_call: TRBV9
d_call: NA
cdr3_aa: CASSVEGVALPYEQYF
cdr3_nt: TGTGCCAGCAGCGTAGAAGGAGTTGCTCTGCCCTACGAGCAGTACTTC

clone_size: NA
j_call: TRBJ2-3
cdr3_length: 14
v_call: TRBV29-1
d_call: NA
cdr3_aa: CSVDKEGYTDTQYF
cdr3_nt: TGCAGCGTTGATAAGGAGGGGTACACAGATACGCAGTATTTT

clone_size: NA
j_call: TRBJ2-1
cdr3_length: 13
v_call: TRBV27
d_call: NA
cdr3_aa: CASSFDIYNEQFF
cdr3_nt: TGTGCCAGCAGTTTTGACATATACAATGAGCAGTTCTTC

clone_size: NA
j_call: TRBJ1-5
cdr3_length: 16
v_call: TRBV27
d_call: NA
cdr3_aa: CASSPTPVVSNQPQHF
cdr3_nt: TGTGCCAGCAGTCCAACCCCTGTGGTTAGCAATCAGCCCCAGCATTTT

clone_size: NA
j_call: TRBJ1-1
cdr3_length: 15
v_call: TRBV11-2
d_call: NA
cdr3_aa: CASSLDHSGYTEAFF
cdr3_nt: TGTGCCAGCAGCTTAGATCACTCAGGGTACACTGAAGCTTTCTTT

clone_size: NA
j_call: TRBJ1-6
cdr3_length: 16
v_call: TRBV27
d_call: TRBD1
cdr3_aa: CASSYQGARAYSPLHF
cdr3_nt: TGTGCCAGCAGTTATCAGGGGGCGAGGGCCTATTCACCCCTCCACTTT

clone_size: NA
j_call: TRBJ2-1
cdr3_length: 15
v_call: TRBV11-2
d_call: NA
cdr3_aa: CASSLDPGSYNEQFF
cdr3_nt: TGTGCCAGCAGCTTAGACCCGGGCTCCTACAATGAGCAGTTCTTC

clone_size: NA
j_call: TRBJ2-7
cdr3_length: 12
v_call: TRBV2
d_call: TRBD1
cdr3_aa: CASTPTGNEQYF
cdr3_nt: TGTGCCAGCACACCGACAGGGAACGAGCAGTACTTC

clone_size: NA
j_call: TRBJ1-1
cdr3_length: 14
v_call: TRBV7-9
d_call: NA
cdr3_aa: CASSLAPEHTEAFF
cdr3_nt: TGTGCCAGCAGCTTAGCGCCGGAGCACACTGAAGCTTTCTTT

clone_size: NA
j_call: TRBJ2-5
cdr3_length: 16
v_call: TRBV7-9
d_call: TRBD2
cdr3_aa: CASSPLGLAGSETQYF
cdr3_nt: TGTGCCAGCAGCCCCTTGGGACTAGCGGGATCAGAGACCCAGTACTTC

clone_size: NA
j_call: TRBJ2-7
cdr3_length: 14
v_call: TRBV10-2
d_call: TRBD2
cdr3_aa: CASSDNGRRYEQYF
cdr3_nt: TGCGCCAGCAGTGATAACGGGAGGAGGTACGAGCAGTACTTC

clone_size: NA
j_call: TRBJ1-6
cdr3_length: 15
v_call: TRBV30
d_call: TRBD1
cdr3_aa: CAWSPTGVYNSPLHF
cdr3_nt: TGTGCCTGGAGTCCCACAGGGGTTTATAATTCACCCCTCCACTTT

clone_size: NA
j_call: TRBJ2-1
cdr3_length: 15
v_call: TRBV5-6
d_call: NA
cdr3_aa: CASSLGGFSYNEQFF
cdr3_nt: TGTGCCAGCAGCTTAGGAGGGTTCTCCTACAATGAGCAGTTCTTC

clone_size: NA
j_call: TRBJ2-1
cdr3_length: 11
v_call: TRBV29-1
d_call: NA
cdr3_aa: CSVEGGGEQFF
cdr3_nt: TGCAGCGTTGAAGGGGGTGGTGAGCAGTTCTTC

clone_size: NA
j_call: TRBJ2-1
cdr3_length: 14
v_call: TRBV30
d_call: TRBD2
cdr3_aa: CAWGSGSSYNEQFF
cdr3_nt: TGTGCCTGGGGTAGCGGGAGCTCCTACAATGAGCAGTTCTTC

clone_size: NA
j_call: TRBJ1-1
cdr3_length: 14
v_call: TRBV7-8
d_call: TRBD1
cdr3_aa: CASSWDRENTEAFF
cdr3_nt: TGTGCCAGCAGCTGGGACAGGGAGAACACTGAAGCTTTCTTT

clone_size: NA
j_call: TRBJ1-5
cdr3_length: 19
v_call: TRBV2
d_call: TRBD1
cdr3_aa: CASSPWTGGGVYSNQPQHF
cdr3_nt: TGTGCCAGCAGCCCGTGGACAGGGGGAGGGGTATATAGCAATCAGCCCCAGCATTTT

clone_size: once
j_call: TRBJ2-5
cdr3_length: 13
v_call: TRBV10-2
d_call: NA
cdr3_aa: CASSHRGAETQYF
cdr3_nt: TGCGCCAGCAGTCACCGGGGGGCCGAGACCCAGTACTTC

clone_size: NA
j_call: TRBJ1-1
cdr3_length: 14
v_call: TRBV4-1
d_call: NA
cdr3_aa: CASSGTQPDPEAFF
cdr3_nt: TGCGCCAGCAGCGGGACACAACCGGACCCTGAAGCTTTCTTT

clone_size: NA
j_call: TRBJ2-5
cdr3_length: 16
v_call: TRBV4-1
d_call: TRBD1
cdr3_aa: CASSQDRTGGLETQYF
cdr3_nt: TGCGCCAGCAGCCAAGATCGGACAGGGGGCTTGGAGACCCAGTACTTC

clone_size: few
j_call: TRBJ1-1
cdr3_length: 14
v_call: TRBV19
d_call: NA
cdr3_aa: CASSMGGPNTEAFF
cdr3_nt: TGTGCCAGTAGTATGGGGGGGCCGAACACTGAAGCTTTCTTT

clone_size: NA
j_call: TRBJ2-3
cdr3_length: 14
v_call: TRBV6-4
d_call: TRBD2
cdr3_aa: CASSGGGDTDTQYF
cdr3_nt: TGTGCCAGCAGTGGCGGGGGGGACACAGATACGCAGTATTTT

clone_size: NA
j_call: TRBJ2-3
cdr3_length: 17
v_call: TRBV6-4
d_call: NA
cdr3_aa: CASRGGGSLQGTDTQYF
cdr3_nt: TGTGCCAGCAGAGGGGGGGGGAGCCTTCAAGGAACAGATACGCAGTATTTT

clone_size: NA
j_call: TRBJ2-5
cdr3_length: 15
v_call: TRBV4-1
d_call: NA
cdr3_aa: CASSQVFTDKETQYF
cdr3_nt: TGCGCCAGCAGCCAAGTTTTCACGGACAAAGAGACCCAGTACTTC

clone_size: once
j_call: TRBJ2-7
cdr3_length: 12
v_call: TRBV4-1
d_call: NA
cdr3_aa: CASSHWGYEQYF
cdr3_nt: TGCGCCAGCAGCCATTGGGGGTACGAGCAGTACTTC

clone_size: NA
j_call: TRBJ1-1
cdr3_length: 14
v_call: TRBV5-1
d_call: NA
cdr3_aa: CASSLEGTNTEAFF
cdr3_nt: TGCGCCAGCAGCTTGGAAGGGACGAACACTGAAGCTTTCTTT

clone_size: NA
j_call: TRBJ2-7
cdr3_length: 14
v_call: TRBV19
d_call: NA
cdr3_aa: CASSIQGRSYEQYF
cdr3_nt: TGTGCCAGTAGTATCCAGGGTAGGTCCTACGAGCAGTACTTC

clone_size: NA
j_call: TRBJ1-1
cdr3_length: 18
v_call: TRBV4-2
d_call: NA
cdr3_aa: CASSQELGSVASNTEAFF
cdr3_nt: TGTGCCAGCAGCCAAGAGTTGGGTAGCGTGGCTTCGAACACTGAAGCTTTCTTT

clone_size: NA
j_call: TRBJ2-7
cdr3_length: 14
v_call: TRBV7-2
d_call: TRBD2
cdr3_aa: CASSLFWRDYKQYF
cdr3_nt: TGTGCCAGCAGCTTATTCTGGCGGGACTATAAGCAGTACTTC

clone_size: NA
j_call: TRBJ2-2
cdr3_length: 14
v_call: TRBV7-3
d_call: NA
cdr3_aa: CASSLDTNTGELFF
cdr3_nt: TGTGCCAGCAGCCTGGACACGAACACCGGGGAGCTGTTTTTT

clone_size: NA
j_call: TRBJ2-7
cdr3_length: 16
v_call: TRBV9
d_call: NA
cdr3_aa: CASSATTGEATYEQYF
cdr3_nt: TGTGCCAGCAGCGCTACTACAGGGGAGGCTACCTACGAGCAGTACTTC

clone_size: NA
j_call: TRBJ2-5
cdr3_length: 14
v_call: TRBV7-6
d_call: TRBD1
cdr3_aa: CASSPRDSEETQYF
cdr3_nt: TGTGCCAGCAGCCCCCGGGACAGCGAAGAGACCCAGTACTTC